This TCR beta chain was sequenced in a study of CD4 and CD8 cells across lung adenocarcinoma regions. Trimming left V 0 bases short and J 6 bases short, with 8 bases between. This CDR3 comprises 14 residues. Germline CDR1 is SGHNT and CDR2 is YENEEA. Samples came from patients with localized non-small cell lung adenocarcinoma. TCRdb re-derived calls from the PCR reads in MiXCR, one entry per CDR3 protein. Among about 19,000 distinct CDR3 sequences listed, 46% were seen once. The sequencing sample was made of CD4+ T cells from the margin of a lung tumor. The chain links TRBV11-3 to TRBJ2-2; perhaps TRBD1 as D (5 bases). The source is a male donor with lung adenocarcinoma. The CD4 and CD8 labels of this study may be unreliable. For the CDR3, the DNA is TGTGCCAGCAGCTTAGATAGGGGCCCCGGGGAGCTGTTTTTT. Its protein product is CASSLDRGPGELFF.